A selection of T cell receptor beta chains follows, all from one sample in a study of blood T cell repertoires in COVID-19. TCRdb keeps only in-frame clones here, not all; method: immunoSEQ multiplex PCR. The sample has 150,000 or so clones, 87% seen once. Sequenced sample: PBMCs or T cells enriched from blood (not recorded which). The receptor source for this set is a woman aged 40 to 50 who had been exposed to COVID-19. CDR3s leave out the opening cysteine and the closing phenylalanine or tryptophan.

j_call: TRBJ1-2; v_call: TRBV6-6; cdr3_aa: ASSETGVGYT
j_call: TRBJ2-1; v_call: TRBV5-8; cdr3_aa: ASSPGVRGQF
j_call: TRBJ2-4; v_call: TRBV4-1; cdr3_aa: ASSQTPLAKNIQY
j_call: TRBJ2-3; v_call: TRBV6-4; cdr3_aa: ASSDQDTDTQY
j_call: TRBJ2-7; v_call: TRBV7-2; cdr3_aa: ASSSYPTGKSYEQY
j_call: TRBJ1-2; v_call: TRBV28; cdr3_aa: ASTSWQGTDGYT
j_call: TRBJ1-6; v_call: TRBV2; cdr3_aa: ASSLPVSPLH
j_call: TRBJ1-6; v_call: TRBV10-3; cdr3_aa: AIGEGINSPLH
j_call: TRBJ1-1; v_call: TRBV3-1/TRBV3-2; cdr3_aa: ASSQAPVGGEAF
j_call: TRBJ1-1; v_call: TRBV7-9; cdr3_aa: ASLMGGDTEAF
j_call: TRBJ2-3; v_call: TRBV12-3/TRBV12-4; cdr3_aa: ASSFQDTQY
j_call: TRBJ2-3; v_call: TRBV4-3; cdr3_aa: ASSQDSSGRTDTQY
j_call: TRBJ1-1; v_call: TRBV2; cdr3_aa: ASIIQGAKGEAF